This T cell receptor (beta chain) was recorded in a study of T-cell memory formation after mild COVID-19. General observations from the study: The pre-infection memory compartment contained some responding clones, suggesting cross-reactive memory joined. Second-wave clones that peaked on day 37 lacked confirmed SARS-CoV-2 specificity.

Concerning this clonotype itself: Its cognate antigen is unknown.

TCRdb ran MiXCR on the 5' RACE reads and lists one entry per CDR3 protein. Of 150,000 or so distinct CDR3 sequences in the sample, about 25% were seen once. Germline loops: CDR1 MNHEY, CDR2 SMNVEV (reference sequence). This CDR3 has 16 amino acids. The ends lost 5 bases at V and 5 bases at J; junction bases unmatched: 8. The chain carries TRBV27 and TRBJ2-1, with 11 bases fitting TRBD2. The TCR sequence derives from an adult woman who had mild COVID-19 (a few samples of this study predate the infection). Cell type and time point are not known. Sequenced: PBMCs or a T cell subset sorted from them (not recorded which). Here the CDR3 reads CASSASGTSGHNEQFF. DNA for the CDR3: TGTGCCAGCAGTGCGTCCGGGACTAGCGGTCACAATGAGCAGTTCTTC.